A single sample is the source of the 31 T cell receptor beta chains below, sequenced in a study of immune aging and cytomegalovirus after organ transplant. A microwell BD Rhapsody targeted mRNA and AbSeq workflow captured the cells and built the libraries. TCRdb independently ran MiXCR on the single-cell sequencing reads; one entry per CDR3 protein. Of more than 20,000 distinct CDR3 sequences in the sample, just over 35% are singletons; the top ten hold approximately 26%. Time point given: five sample-tagged time points from pre-transplant (day -1) to day 368 post-transplant, pooled. Antigen specificity for these receptors is unknown. Source: CMV peptide-activated CD4+ and CD8+ T cells sorted from blood, taken at five time points, pooled. Described subset: sorted CD8+CD137+ and CD4+CD154+ T cells after 11 to 12 h CMV IE-1 peptide stimulation. These receptors originate from a female donor who had a heart transplant and CMV viremia.

This clonotype is classed as medium-sized. The chain has TRBV7-2 and TRBJ1-4; perhaps TRBD1 as D (5 bases). V lost 4 bases and J 6 bases, leaving 21 bases between the germline ends. The CDR3 is 17 residues long. Germline V lookup: CDR1 SGHTA, CDR2 FQGNSA. CDR3 sequence reads: CASSWDPPGTRDEKLFF. The CDR3 DNA follows: TGTGCCAGCAGCTGGGACCCTCCCGGGACTAGGGATGAAAAACTGTTTTTT.

Regarding this clonotype: The germline gene is not matched at one end of the junction; a read error may be the cause. The gene calls are TRBV30 and TRBJ1-1; D may be TRBD1 (6 bases). This CDR3 has 13 amino acids. In germline, CDR1 is GTSNPN, CDR2 SVGIG (reference sequence). CDR3 nucleotides: TGTGCTTGGAAGGTCGGGGGCGGCACTGAAGCTTTCTTT. This encodes CAWKVGGGTEAFF. Complete variable domain (other parts from reference TRBV30 and TRBJ1-1): SQTIHQWPATLVQPVGSPLSLECTVEGTSNPNLYWYRQAAGRGLQLLFYSVGIGQISSEVPQNLSASRPQDRQFILSSKKLLLSDSGFYLCAWKVGGGTEAFFGQGTRLTVV.

This clonotype was observed many times. V and J are TRBV30 and TRBJ1-5; D is unresolved. The CDR3 is made up of 14 amino acids. From germline, CDR1 is GTSNPN and CDR2 SVGIG (reference sequence). Trimming shortened V by 1 base and J by 4 bases, and 11 bases separated the two germline ends. Written as DNA, the CDR3 is TGTGCCTGGAGTGGGCCTACAGAAAATCAGCCCCAGCATTTT. Protein sequence: CAWSGPTENQPQHF.

Notes on this clonotype: A read error is likely, as this CDR3 ends without the conserved phenylalanine or tryptophan. The chain employs TRBV27 and TRBJ2-3; D is ambiguous. V lost 1 base to trimming and J lost 1 base, with 12 bases between them. CDR1 and CDR2 from the germline V gene are MNHEY and SMNVEV (reference sequence). This CDR3 contains 16 residues. CDR3 sequence: CASSLLGEFGTDTQYL. CDR3 coding DNA: TGTGCCAGCAGTTTATTAGGCGAGTTTGGCACAGATACGCAGTATCTT.

The gene calls are TRBV24-1 and TRBJ2-1, with 7 bases lining up with TRBD2. The CDR3 has 15 amino acids. V lost 6 bases to trimming and J lost 5 bases; unmatched junction nucleotides: 9. The germline gives CDR1 KGHDR, CDR2 SFDVKD. The CDR3 here is CATSPTQAGNNEQFF. CDR3 nucleotides: TGTGCCACCAGTCCCACCCAAGCGGGAAACAATGAGCAGTTCTTC.

This clonotype was found many times. The chain links TRBV5-8 to TRBJ2-3; TRBD2 agrees at 10 bases. With 2 bases clipped from V and 5 bases from J, the junction kept 2 bases outside the gene matches. Germline assignment: CDR1 SGHTS and CDR2 YDEGEE. The length of the CDR3 is 14 residues. This CDR3 reads CASSLSGRGDTQYF. CDR3 nucleotide sequence: TGTGCCAGCAGCTTAAGCGGGAGGGGAGATACGCAGTATTTT.

This chain connects TRBV5-4 to TRBJ2-4, with D maybe TRBD2 (5 bases). Germline-derived CDR1 and CDR2 are SGHNT and YYREEE (reference sequence). Trimming removed 4 bases at V and 10 bases at J, with 15 bases between. The CDR3 sequence is 13 residues long. The CDR3, as DNA: TGTGCCAGCAGCCCCCAATCCGAGGGAATTCAGTACTTC. This translates into CASSPQSEGIQYF.

On this clonotype: A read error may explain this, as a much larger clone is one base away. The chain employs TRBV24-1 and TRBJ2-1; 10 bases agree with TRBD2. CDR3 size: 16 residues. Germline loops: CDR1 KGHDR, CDR2 SFDVKD. The V gene end was trimmed by 3 bases and the J gene end by 7 bases; junction bases not matched to a gene: 8. DNA for the CDR3: TGTGCCACCAGTGATCCCAGCGGGAGGGCTACAAATGAGCAGTTCTTC. It is translated as CATSDPSGRATNEQFF.

The rearrangement links TRBV14 to TRBJ2-1, with 7 bases aligning to TRBD1. After removal of 5 bases from V and 7 bases from J, the junction contained 8 bases not matched to a gene. Germline assignment: CDR1 SGHDN and CDR2 FVKESK. The CDR3 has 14 residues. The DNA of the CDR3 is TGTGCCAGCAGCTCCCGACAGGGCGGGAATGAGCAGTTCTTC. It codes for CASSSRQGGNEQFF.

The chain links TRBV21-1 to TRBJ1-1. TRBV21-1 constitutes a pseudogene. CDR3 length: 12 residues. The chain's CDR3 is CASSKGWSEALF. In DNA form, the CDR3 reads TGTGCCAGCAGCAAAGGGTGGTCTGAAGCTCTCTTT.

This clonotype was seen a handful of times. The J gene is TRBJ2-1, the V gene TRBV11-2, with TRBD2 matching 7 bases. Trimming cost V 5 bases and J 0 bases; bases outside gene matches: 4. Germline loops: CDR1 SGHAT, CDR2 FQNNGV. The CDR3 is made up of 15 amino acids. The CDR3 nucleotides are TGTGCCAGCAGCGGGGGGGGACTCTCCTACAATGAGCAGTTCTTC. Translation gives CASSGGGLSYNEQFF.

This chain joins TRBV27 and TRBJ2-1; 7 positions agree with TRBD1. CDR3 length equals 13 residues. V dropped 6 bases and J dropped 3; count of bases not matched to a gene: 2. In germline, CDR1 is MNHEY, CDR2 SMNVEV (reference sequence). The CDR3 DNA follows: TGTGCCAGCAGACAGGGGTTCTACAATGAGCAGTTCTTC. Translating gives CASRQGFYNEQFF.

Details on this clonotype: Possible read error: a much larger clone is one base away. The missing conserved phenylalanine or tryptophan at the end of this CDR3 makes a read error likely. V and J are TRBV6-2 or TRBV6-3 and TRBJ2-1; D perhaps matches TRBD1 (5 bases). The CDR3 spans 12 residues. Per germline, CDR1 MNHEY and CDR2 SVGEGT. Deletions cut 2 bases from V and 10 bases from J, with 9 bases between. The chain's CDR3 is CASSYRNREQFS. CDR3 in DNA: TGTGCCAGCAGTTACAGGAACAGGGAGCAGTTCTCC.

The chain employs TRBV18 and TRBJ2-5, with D unclear. With 0 bases removed from V and 5 bases from J, the gap between germline ends came to 1 base. The CDR3 spans 11 residues. The germline gives CDR1 KGHSH, CDR2 LQKENI. The CDR3 DNA sequence: TGTGCCAGCTCACCACCGGAGACCCAGTACTTC. Translated: CASSPPETQYF.

In the case of this clonotype: Given the absence of the conserved phenylalanine or tryptophan at the CDR3 end, a read error is likely. The limits of the CDR3 on the DNA are not certain, so only TCRdb's listed CDR3 is given. The chain links TRBV27 to TRBJ1-4; the table's D call, TRBD1, has no DNA check behind it. The CDR3 totals 13 residues, both ends included. Germline V lookup: CDR1 MNHEY, CDR2 SMNVEV (reference sequence). The CDR3 sequence: CASGTGGNEKLLS.

This clonotype was seen just once. V is TRBV5-4 and J is TRBJ2-7; 10 positions match TRBD1. Per the germline V gene, CDR1 is SGHNT and CDR2 is YYREEE (reference sequence). V was clipped by 4 bases and J by 0 bases; unmatched bases: 1. The CDR3 contains 14 residues. Here the CDR3 DNA reads TGTGCCAGCAGCCGGGACAGGGGCTCCTACGAGCAGTACTTC. This sequence encodes CASSRDRGSYEQYF.

V and J are TRBV20-1 and TRBJ2-5, with D hard to call. Germline CDR1 reads DFQATT; CDR2 reads SNEGSKA (reference sequence). Trimming removed 2 bases from V and 5 bases from J, with 12 bases in between. This CDR3 comprises 13 residues. CDR3 nucleotides: TGCAGTGCTAGACCCCCGGGTGAGGAGACCCAGTACTTC. Translated, it gives CSARPPGEETQYF.

This clonotype was seen only a few times. The chain couples TRBV14 to TRBJ2-2; D is unclear. V was clipped by 4 bases and J by 4 bases, with 13 bases between them. The V gene's germline CDR1 is SGHDN and CDR2 FVKESK. The CDR3 is 15 residues long. CDR3 DNA: TGTGCCAGCAGCCTTGTGTATAGTATCACCGGGGAGCTGTTTTTT. Amino acids: CASSLVYSITGELFF.

This clonotype was counted only a few times. The chain links TRBV5-1 to TRBJ1-6; TRBD1 agrees at 7 bases. Germline V gene lookup returns CDR1 SGHRS and CDR2 YFSETQ. V lost 4 bases, J lost 5 bases, and 3 bases stayed unmatched. The CDR3 is 14 amino acids. CDR3 DNA sequence: TGCGCCAGCAGCCCAGGGGGAAATAATTCACCCCTCCACTTT. Amino acids: CASSPGGNNSPLHF.

The table lists this clonotype with many counts. The chain has TRBV10-1 and TRBJ2-7, with 7 bases matching TRBD1. This CDR3 has 15 residues. The ends lost 7 bases at V and 1 base at J; junction bases unmatched: 10. The germline gives CDR1 WNHNN, CDR2 SYGVQD (reference sequence). The CDR3 here is CASTFKGTASYEQYF. In DNA, the CDR3 is TGCGCCAGCACATTTAAAGGGACAGCTTCCTACGAGCAGTACTTC.

This clonotype appeared many times. V and J are TRBV9 and TRBJ1-1; tentatively, D is TRBD1 (6 bases). The CDR3 sequence is 15 residues long. Germline CDR1 and CDR2: SGDLS and YYNGEE. V lost 0 bases, J lost 2 bases, and 11 bases lay in between. CDR3 protein: CASSVVQGQNTEAFF. The CDR3 bases are TGTGCCAGCAGCGTAGTGCAGGGACAAAACACTGAAGCTTTCTTT.

The rearrangement links TRBV6-5 to TRBJ1-6, with D perhaps matching TRBD1 (5 bases). This CDR3 spans 12 amino acids. CDR1 is MNHEY and CDR2 is SVGAGI in the germline V gene. Trimming cost V 5 bases and J 7 bases, with 6 bases left between them. CDR3 nucleotide sequence: TGTGCCAGCAGTAACAGGAATTCACCCCTCCACTTT. This codes for CASSNRNSPLHF.

The chain is built from TRBV25-1 and TRBJ1-2; 10 positions match TRBD1. Germline V gene data show CDR1 as MGHDK and CDR2 as SYGVNS. Trimming at V came to 1 base and at J to 4 bases, leaving 9 bases not matched to a gene. This CDR3 is 17 amino acids long. The CDR3: CASSESGQGVYGYGYTF. As DNA, the CDR3 is TGTGCCAGCAGTGAATCCGGACAGGGGGTTTATGGCTATGGCTACACCTTC.

V is TRBV6-5 and J is TRBJ2-1; a weak D match, TRBD2 (5 bases). V shed 5 bases and J shed 10 bases, with 15 bases lying between them. Germline-derived CDR1 and CDR2 are MNHEY and SVGAGI. This CDR3 comprises 13 residues. This CDR3 is CASSTPTSGEQFF. CDR3 in DNA: TGTGCCAGCAGTACCCCCACTAGTGGCGAGCAGTTCTTC.

The chain combines TRBV3-1 with TRBJ1-2, with 7 bases aligning to TRBD1. CDR3 length: 13 amino acids. The germline gives CDR1 LGHDT, CDR2 YNNKEL (reference sequence). The V segment lost 5 bases and the J segment 3 bases; nucleotides outside the gene matches: 3. DNA of the CDR3: TGTGCCAGCAGCGCGACAGGGTACTATGGCTACACCTTC. Translation: CASSATGYYGYTF. Drawing the rest from reference TRBV3-1 and TRBJ1-2, the complete variable domain is DTAVSQTPKYLVTQMGNDKSIKCEQNLGHDTMYWYKQDSKKFLKIMFSYNNKELIINETVPNRFSPKSPDKAHLNLHINSLELGDSAVYFCASSATGYYGYTFGSGTRLTVV.

This clonotype was seen a few times. The chain has TRBV12-3 or TRBV12-4 and TRBJ1-1; 7 nucleotides align to TRBD1. This CDR3 contains 14 residues. V shed 8 bases, J shed 5 bases, and the junction held 11 bases outside the gene matches. Written as DNA, the CDR3 is TGTGCCAGCGGGGAGGCCAGGGGGTGGACTGAAGCTTTCTTT. This sequence encodes CASGEARGWTEAFF.

This clonotype was seen ten or more times. J is TRBJ1-1 and V is TRBV21-1; TRBD1, the table's D call, lacks a check against the DNA. TRBV21-1 is assigned pseudogene status. The CDR3 consists of 11 residues. In nucleotides, the CDR3 is TGTGCCAGCAGCCCGGGGACTGAAGCTTTCTTT. Encoded protein: CASSPGTEAFF.

This clonotype was picked up many times. The chain joins TRBV30 to TRBJ2-6, with TRBD1 identical over 7 bases. V was clipped by 5 bases and J by 0 bases; unmatched bases: 4. CDR1 and CDR2 (germline): GTSNPN, SVGIG (reference sequence). The CDR3 length is 15 residues. CDR3 in DNA: TGTGCCTGGGACAGGGTGGGCTCTGGGGCCAACGTCCTGACTTTC. This gives the protein CAWDRVGSGANVLTF.

This chain uses TRBV20-1 with TRBJ2-4; 9 nucleotides agree with TRBD2. Germline V gene sequence: CDR1 DFQATT, CDR2 SNEGSKA (reference sequence). There are 15 residues in the CDR3. Trimming removed 1 base from V and 4 bases from J; junction bases left unmatched: 5. Written as DNA, the CDR3 is TGCAGTGCTAGAGTAACTAGCGGGCCTAAAAACATTCAGTACTTC. It is translated as CSARVTSGPKNIQYF.

This clonotype has at least ten counts. The genes are TRBV2 and TRBJ1-6, with D perhaps matching TRBD1 (5 bases). Trimming left V 9 bases short and J 4 bases short, with 10 bases between. From germline, CDR1 is SNHLY and CDR2 FYNNEI. The CDR3 length is 13 residues. CDR3 residues: CARGTEYNSPLHF. DNA for the CDR3: TGTGCCAGGGGGACGGAATATAATTCACCCCTCCACTTT. The full variable domain, in which reference TRBV2 and TRBJ1-6 provide the parts outside the CDR3, is EPEVTQTPSHQVTQMGQEVILRCVPISNHLYFYWYRQILGQKVEFLVSFYNNEISEKSEIFDDQFSVERPDGSNFTLKIRSTKLEDSAMYFCARGTEYNSPLHFGNGTRLTVT.

This clonotype has only a few counts. This chain uses TRBV7-2 with TRBJ2-1; 13 positions agree with TRBD2. CDR3 length: 20 residues. The trim removed 5 bases at V and 9 bases at J, leaving 22 bases unmatched. The V gene's germline CDR1 is SGHTA and CDR2 FQGNSA. The CDR3 sequence is CASSPAVGGLAGVVGSEQFF. In DNA form, the CDR3 reads TGTGCCAGCAGCCCAGCCGTAGGAGGACTAGCGGGAGTGGTGGGGAGTGAGCAGTTCTTC.